Sequencing of this T cell receptor (beta chain) was carried out in a study of tumor T cells in aggressive B-cell lymphoma (dated by TCRdb to the late 2010s). The library came from the immunoSEQ multiplex PCR assay. The source is immuneACCESS, and TCRdb retained only in-frame sequences with V and J called. Part of the clones is not carried over; for the studies checked, unresolved V genes explain less than half of this, and the remainder is unexplained. Here the sample has about 5,000 clones; roughly 87% occur a single time. Roughly 2.8% of the sample is in the top ten clones. The CDR1 and CDR2 encoded by the germline V gene (reference sequence) are LNHNV and YYDKDF. V lost 5 bases and J lost 3 bases; the stretch between them is 16 bases long. Counted from cysteine to phenylalanine, this CDR3 has 15 amino acids. The entry retains the CDR3 DNA only, 45 bases that are in frame from base 1. For this clone: Its recognized antigen is unknown. No clone much larger than this one lies a single base away; base qualities are absent.

The source is an adult with diffuse large B cell lymphoma. The chain employs TRBV15 and TRBJ1-1; too little of a D gene remains to name it. The source material was tumor tissue. CDR3 sequence: CATSEWGGSDTEAFF. Read as DNA, the sequence is TGTGCCACCAGCGAATGGGGAGGGAGCGACACTGAAGCTTTCTTT.